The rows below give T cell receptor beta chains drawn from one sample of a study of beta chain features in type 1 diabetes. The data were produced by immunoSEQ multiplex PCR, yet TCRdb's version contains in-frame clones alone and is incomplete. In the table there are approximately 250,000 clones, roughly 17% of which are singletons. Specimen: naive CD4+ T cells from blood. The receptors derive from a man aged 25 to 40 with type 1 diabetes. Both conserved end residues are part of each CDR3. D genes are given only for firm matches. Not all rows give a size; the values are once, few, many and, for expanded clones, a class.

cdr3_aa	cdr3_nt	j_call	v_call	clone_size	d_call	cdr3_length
CASSSVINEQFF	TGTGCCAGCTCGTCCGTCATCAATGAGCAGTTCTTC	TRBJ2-1	TRBV18	NA	NA	12
CSVAHRGGSNEKLFF	TGCAGCGTTGCACACAGGGGCGGGTCTAATGAAAAACTGTTTTTT	TRBJ1-4	TRBV29-1	few	TRBD1	15
CASSLCQGTEAFF	TGCGCCAGCAGCCTATGCCAGGGAACTGAAGCTTTCTTT	TRBJ1-1	TRBV23-1	few	NA	13
CASSSHGLRYF	TGTGCCAGCAGTTCCCACGGTCTCCGGTATTTT	TRBJ2-3	TRBV27	NA	NA	11
CASSLEVGADTQYF	TGTGCCAGCAGCTTAGAAGTAGGGGCAGATACGCAGTATTTT	TRBJ2-3	TRBV7-2	once	NA	14
CASSEFQQWQDGTQYF	TGTGCCAGCAGTGAGTTTCAACAGTGGCAGGATGGGACCCAGTACTTC	TRBJ2-5	TRBV25-1	NA	NA	16
CSVGGRVADTQYF	TGCAGCGTTGGGGGCAGGGTTGCAGATACGCAGTATTTT	TRBJ2-3	TRBV29-1	NA	NA	13
CASSWQGLQETQYF	TGTGCCAGCAGCTGGCAGGGCCTCCAAGAGACCCAGTACTTC	TRBJ2-5	TRBV7-2	NA	NA	14
CASSSRQGSGYTF	TGTGCCAGCAGTTCCCGACAGGGATCTGGCTACACCTTC	TRBJ1-2	TRBV28	few	TRBD1	13
CAWSVWDRGGTGELFF	TGTGCCTGGAGTGTCTGGGACAGGGGCGGCACCGGGGAGCTGTTTTTT	TRBJ2-2	TRBV30	NA	TRBD1	16
CASSRLGRYNEQFF	TGTGCCAGCAGCCGCCTAGGGCGATACAATGAGCAGTTCTTC	TRBJ2-1	TRBV5-4	NA	NA	14
CSVGSDEQFF	TGCAGCGTCGGGAGCGATGAGCAGTTCTTC	TRBJ2-1	TRBV29-1	few	NA	10
CASSASGRAINEQFF	TGTGCCAGCAGCGCGAGCGGGAGGGCTATCAATGAGCAGTTCTTC	TRBJ2-1	TRBV9	NA	TRBD2	15
CAWVLNYGYTF	TGTGCCTGGGTTCTTAACTATGGCTACACCTTC	TRBJ1-2	TRBV30	NA	NA	11
CASSNPGTGDTEAFF	TGTGCCAGCAGTAACCCCGGGACAGGGGACACTGAAGCTTTCTTT	TRBJ1-1	TRBV25-1	few	TRBD1	15
CASTRNRDGEQYF	TGTGCCAGCACCCGGAACCGGGACGGCGAGCAGTACTTC	TRBJ2-7	TRBV28	few	NA	13
CSVKTGRATNEKLFF	TGCAGCGTGAAAACAGGCAGGGCAACTAATGAAAAACTGTTTTTT	TRBJ1-4	TRBV29-1	few	NA	15
CASSSQLTRGETQYF	TGTGCCAGCAGCTCCCAGCTGACTAGAGGGGAGACCCAGTACTTC	TRBJ2-5	TRBV9	few	NA	15
CASSYSGGTDTQYF	TGTGCCAGCAGTTACTCTGGAGGGACAGATACGCAGTATTTT	TRBJ2-3	TRBV6-5	few	NA	14
CSGQGLDEKLFF	TGCAGCGGTCAGGGCCTGGATGAAAAACTGTTTTTT	TRBJ1-4	TRBV29-1	NA	NA	12
CASSLVETQYF	TGTGCCAGCAGCTTAGTAGAGACCCAGTACTTC	TRBJ2-5	TRBV7-2	few	NA	11
CASSQSFQRFGNNEQFF	TGTGCCAGCAGCCAGTCTTTTCAACGGTTCGGGAACAATGAGCAGTTCTTC	TRBJ2-1	TRBV14	NA	NA	17